This entry lists 27 T cell receptor beta chains sequenced from one sample in a study of T cells in Graves' hyperthyroidism and ophthalmopathy. Amplified TCR beta CDR3 regions derived from RNA transcripts. TCR CDR3 underwent first-round RT-PCR with the HTBI primer set. MiXCR, run by TCRdb on the multiplex PCR reads, gives a single entry per CDR3 protein. In the table there are more than 500,000 distinct CDR3 sequences, approximately 15% of which are singletons. Sample: blood. Receptors originate from a woman aged 40 to 50 with Graves' hyperthyroidism.

This clonotype was seen ten or more times. The chain links TRBV28 to TRBJ1-2; TRBD1 matches 9 bases. Germline CDR1 reads MDHEN; CDR2 reads SYDVKM. V shed 6 bases, J shed 3 bases, and the junction held 8 bases outside the gene matches. This CDR3 has 15 amino acids. The CDR3, as DNA: TGTGCCAGCAGGATAAACAGGGGGCGTGACTATGGCTACACCTTC. Encoded protein: CASRINRGRDYGYTF.

This clonotype was found many times. The V call is TRBV9, the J call TRBJ1-2; TRBD1 might be the D (6 bases). Germline V gene lookup returns CDR1 SGDLS and CDR2 YYNGEE. Trimming took 5 bases from V and 2 from J, leaving 16 bases between them. CDR3 length: 15 residues. DNA of the CDR3: TGTGCCAGCAGTAGGAGACAGGAGATAAACTATGGCTACACCTTC. It is translated as CASSRRQEINYGYTF.

This rearrangement joins TRBV25-1 to TRBJ2-1; D is perhaps TRBD1 or TRBD2 (7 bases each). From germline, CDR1 is MGHDK and CDR2 SYGVNS. The CDR3 runs to 14 residues. Trimming shortened V by 7 bases and J by 4 bases, and 14 bases separated the two germline ends. The CDR3 bases are TGTGCCAGCAAATCAGGGGGGGGGTACAATGAGCAGTTCTTC. Residues: CASKSGGGYNEQFF.

This clonotype was recorded at least ten times. The chain uses TRBV14 and TRBJ2-7; no firm D call. Deletions cut 3 bases from V and 3 bases from J, with 18 bases between. This CDR3 has 16 residues. Germline V gene sequence: CDR1 SGHDN, CDR2 FVKESK. Here the CDR3 reads CASSQWPKSASYEQYF. Written as DNA, the CDR3 is TGTGCCAGCAGCCAGTGGCCTAAGAGTGCCAGCTACGAGCAGTACTTC.

This clonotype came up many times. The chain employs TRBV12-3 or TRBV12-4 and TRBJ2-3, with D unclear. This CDR3 has 15 residues. V was pared by 5 bases and J by 0 bases, with 12 bases between. DNA of the CDR3: TGTGCCAGCAGTGAGGCCCGACCCAGCACAGATACGCAGTATTTT. It translates to CASSEARPSTDTQYF.

There are many counts of this clonotype. This chain uses TRBV18 with TRBJ1-2; maybe TRBD1 (6 bases). V was cut by 4 bases and J by 3 bases, with 12 bases left in between. The CDR3 is 14 amino acids. Germline CDR1 KGHSH, CDR2 LQKENI. For the CDR3, the DNA is TGTGCCAGCTCACAACAGGGTACGGACTATGGCTACACCTTC. As protein: CASSQQGTDYGYTF.

This clonotype has at least ten counts. V is TRBV5-1 and J is TRBJ2-1, with 9 bases fitting TRBD1. The CDR3 totals 13 residues. Germline trimming cut 4 bases from V and 9 bases from J; bases unmatched to any gene: 5. Germline lookup yields CDR1 SGHRS and CDR2 YFSETQ. CDR3 loop: CASSVDRGTEQFF. DNA of the CDR3: TGCGCCAGCAGCGTAGACAGGGGGACTGAGCAGTTCTTC.

The chain has TRBV25-1 and TRBJ2-3; the D is unclear. V lost 0 bases and J lost 6, with 4 bases in between. There are 12 residues in the CDR3. Per germline, CDR1 MGHDK and CDR2 SYGVNS. The CDR3 nucleotides are TGTGCCAGCAGTGAATATCCGGATACGCAGTATTTT. Its translation is CASSEYPDTQYF.

With regard to this clonotype: A much larger clone lies a single base off, so this may be a read error. The chain joins TRBV15 to TRBJ2-1; TRBD1 agrees at 10 bases. V lost 4 bases and J lost 6; bases outside the gene matches: 6. Germline CDR1 is LNHNV and CDR2 is YYDKDF (reference sequence). The CDR3 loop spans 15 amino acids. The CDR3 DNA follows: TGTGCCACCAGCACGGGACAGGGGACTTGCAATGAGCAGTTCTTC. It codes for CATSTGQGTCNEQFF.

This clonotype was seen ten or more times. The chain is built from TRBV2 and TRBJ1-1; 7 positions match TRBD1. This CDR3 comprises 12 residues. Germline V gene lookup returns CDR1 SNHLY and CDR2 FYNNEI. The ends lost 6 bases at V and 6 bases at J; junction bases unmatched: 4. CDR3: CASSFGQAEAFF. The CDR3 DNA sequence: TGTGCCAGCAGCTTCGGACAGGCTGAAGCTTTCTTT.

J is TRBJ1-1 and V is TRBV12-3 or TRBV12-4, with 7 nucleotides matching TRBD1. J gave up 11 bases and V 6 bases, and 12 bases lay outside the gene matches. CDR3 length: 13 residues. DNA of the CDR3: TGTGCCAGCAGGTCAGACAGGGTTGGGAGGGCTTTCTTT. It yields the protein CASRSDRVGRAFF.

This clonotype was seen repeatedly, ten times or more. The rearrangement uses TRBV12-3 or TRBV12-4 and TRBJ2-3; the D gene is possibly TRBD1 (6 bases). This CDR3 comprises 13 residues. With 2 bases removed from V and 5 bases from J, the gap between germline ends came to 8 bases. The DNA for the CDR3 is TGTGCCAGCAGTTTAATAGGGGGAGATACGCAGTATTTT. Amino acid sequence: CASSLIGGDTQYF.

The rearrangement joins TRBV28 to TRBJ2-1, with 10 bases that match TRBD2. Germline V lookup: CDR1 MDHEN, CDR2 SYDVKM. The J segment lost 15 bases and the V segment lost 2 bases, leaving 16 bases of the junction unmatched. The CDR3 has 16 residues. The chain's CDR3 is CASSLGAGTSVTRLFF. The CDR3 bases are TGTGCCAGCAGTTTAGGGGCCGGGACTAGCGTTACCAGGTTGTTCTTC.

As concerns this clonotype: A much larger clonotype is one base distant, so this may be a read error. This sequence joins TRBV27 and TRBJ2-1; a possible D gene is TRBD2 (7 bases). The CDR3 is 13 amino acids. The germline V gene encodes CDR1 MNHEY and CDR2 SMNVEV (reference sequence). The V and J ends lost 8 bases and 8 bases respectively, with 16 bases between them. The CDR3: CASPGGGNDEQFF. The CDR3 nucleotides read TGTGCCAGCCCTGGCGGGGGCAACGATGAGCAGTTCTTC.

The table lists this clonotype with a few counts. The V gene is TRBV6-1, the J gene TRBJ2-1; TRBD1 might be the D (5 bases). Germline V gene lookup returns CDR1 MNHNS and CDR2 SASEGT. The V and J ends lost 7 bases and 6 bases respectively, with 16 bases between them. This CDR3 has 14 residues. The CDR3 bases are TGTGCCAGCACCCCACGGAAAGGGGTCAATGAGCAGTTCTTC. It codes for CASTPRKGVNEQFF.

The rearrangement joins TRBV29-1 to TRBJ2-1; the D is unclear. The CDR3 is made up of 11 amino acids. The germline CDR1 and CDR2 sequences are SQVTM and ANQGSEA. V shed 4 bases and J shed 8 bases, with 9 bases lying between them. CDR3 DNA sequence: TGCAGCGTTGTTTTCGTGGATGAGCAGTTCTTC. Its translation is CSVVFVDEQFF.

This clonotype has at least ten counts. The chain employs TRBV18 and TRBJ2-5; possible D gene TRBD2, 6 bases. CDR1 and CDR2 from the germline V gene are KGHSH and LQKENI. V dropped 8 bases and J dropped 2 bases, with 15 bases sitting between them. The CDR3 is 14 residues long. CDR3 nucleotide sequence: TGTGCCAGCAGCCCTGGGCGGGAACAAGAGACCCAGTACTTC. This encodes CASSPGREQETQYF.

This clonotype occurred many times. The chain has TRBV5-1 and TRBJ2-4; the D is unclear. The germline gives CDR1 SGHRS, CDR2 YFSETQ. This CDR3 is built from 15 residues. Trimming removed 2 bases from V and 0 bases from J, with 9 bases in between. The CDR3: CASSFGLGAKNIQYF. CDR3 DNA: TGCGCCAGCAGCTTTGGGTTAGGAGCCAAAAACATTCAGTACTTC.

This clonotype appeared a few times. This chain uses TRBV19 with TRBJ1-1, with 7 bases matching TRBD1. Germline lookup yields CDR1 LNHDA and CDR2 SQIVND (reference sequence). CDR3 length: 14 amino acids. The J segment lost 8 bases and the V segment lost 5 bases, leaving 11 bases of the junction unmatched. The CDR3: CASSVGQPGSEAFF. In DNA form, the CDR3 reads TGTGCCAGTAGTGTGGGACAGCCTGGTTCGGAAGCTTTCTTT.

Many counts were recorded for this clonotype. One end of the junction does not line up with germline, which may come from a read error. This sequence joins TRBV9 and TRBJ2-3; 7 bases match TRBD2. Per the germline V gene, CDR1 is SGDLS and CDR2 is YYNGEE. The CDR3 sequence is 14 residues long. The CDR3, as DNA: TGCGCCAGCAGCGTTAGCGGGAGCACAGATACGCAGTATTTT. It translates to CASSVSGSTDTQYF. The entire variable domain, with the rest obtained from reference TRBV9 and TRBJ2-3, is as follows: DSGVTQTPKHLITATGQRVTLRCSPRSGDLSVYWYQQSLDQGLQFLIQYYNGEERAKGNILERFSAQQFPDLHSELNLSSLELGDSALYFCASSVSGSTDTQYFGPGTRLTVL.

V gene TRBV7-8 combines with J gene TRBJ1-2; 7 bases agree with TRBD1. The junction had 13 bases not matched to a gene; V was cut back by 8 bases and J by 4 bases. Germline V gene sequence: CDR1 SGHVS, CDR2 FQNEAQ. The CDR3 totals 15 residues. CDR3 sequence reads: CASVLQPGTVYGYTF. CDR3 sequence (DNA): TGTGCCAGCGTACTCCAGCCCGGGACAGTCTATGGCTACACCTTC.

In its sample, this clonotype was seen many times. This sequence joins TRBV3-1 and TRBJ2-1; 7 bases are a match to TRBD1. V lost 5 bases and J lost 5; bases outside the gene matches: 6. The germline gives CDR1 LGHDT, CDR2 YNNKEL (reference sequence). The CDR3 sequence is 14 residues long. Here the CDR3 reads CASSSVTGNNEQFF. The CDR3, as DNA: TGTGCCAGCAGCAGTGTGACAGGGAACAATGAGCAGTTCTTC.

V and J are TRBV6-1 and TRBJ2-4; D uncertain. V lost 0 bases, J lost 0 bases, and 9 bases lay in between. The length of the CDR3 is 16 residues. From germline, CDR1 is MNHNS and CDR2 SASEGT. CDR3 DNA: TGTGCCAGCAGTGAAGCGGGTGGGGTAGCCAAAAACATTCAGTACTTC. Translating it yields CASSEAGGVAKNIQYF.

This clonotype was seen ten or more times. The CDR3 DNA reads as TGCGCCAGCAGCTTGGGTCCGGGGGTTAACACTGAAGCTTTCTTT. This encodes CASSLGPGVNTEAFF. V gene TRBV5-1 combines with J gene TRBJ1-1; maybe TRBD1 (5 bases). The germline V and J ends were trimmed by 0 bases and 2 bases, with 11 bases remaining between them. The CDR3 sequence is 15 residues long. Germline values: CDR1 SGHRS, CDR2 YFSETQ. Combining the CDR3 with reference TRBV5-1 and TRBJ1-1 gives the whole variable domain KAGVTQTPRYLIKTRGQQVTLSCSPISGHRSVSWYQQTPGQGLQFLFEYFSETQRNKGNFPGRFSGRQFSNSRSEMNVSTLELGDSALYLCASSLGPGVNTEAFFGQGTRLTVV.

In the case of this clonotype: A much larger clonotype is one base distant, so this may be a read error. The genes are TRBV5-1 and TRBJ2-3, with 7 bases that match TRBD2. The junction had 12 bases not matched to a gene; V was cut back by 7 bases and J by 4 bases. CDR1 is SGHRS and CDR2 is YFSETQ in the germline V gene. The CDR3 contains 15 residues. The CDR3 nucleotides read TGCGCCAGCGGCCCGGTTGGGGGAGGGCCAGATACGCAGTATTTT. Translating gives CASGPVGGGPDTQYF.

This clonotype was seen at least ten times. This chain links TRBV12-3 or TRBV12-4 with TRBJ2-7; TRBD2 agrees at 7 bases. The V and J ends lost 7 bases and 7 bases, in that order; junction bases with no gene match: 16. The CDR3 runs 15 residues. The CDR3 DNA reads TGTGCCAGCACATCCCGGGGGGATCCCGGAGGGGAGCAGTACTTC. Its protein product is CASTSRGDPGGEQYF.

V and J are TRBV3-1 and TRBJ2-3; 11 nucleotides align to TRBD2. Germline assignment: CDR1 LGHDT and CDR2 YNNKEL (reference sequence). The V segment lost 0 bases and the J segment 4 bases; nucleotides outside the gene matches: 9. The CDR3 has 18 amino acids. The DNA of the CDR3 is TGTGCCAGCAGCCAAGATCGGCTAGCGGGAGGTAGAGCAGATACGCAGTATTTT. Translation: CASSQDRLAGGRADTQYF.